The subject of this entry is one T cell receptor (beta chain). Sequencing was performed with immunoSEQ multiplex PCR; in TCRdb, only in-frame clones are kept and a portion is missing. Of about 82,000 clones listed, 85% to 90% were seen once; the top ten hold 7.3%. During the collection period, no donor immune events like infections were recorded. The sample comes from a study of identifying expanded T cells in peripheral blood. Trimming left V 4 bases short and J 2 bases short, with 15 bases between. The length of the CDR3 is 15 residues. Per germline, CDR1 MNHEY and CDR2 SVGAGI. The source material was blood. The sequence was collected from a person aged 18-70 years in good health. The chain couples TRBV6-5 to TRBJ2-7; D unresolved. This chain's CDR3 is CASSLALDGTYEQYF. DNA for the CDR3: TGTGCCAGCAGTTTGGCTCTTGATGGGACCTACGAGCAGTACTTC.